This section outlines one T cell receptor (beta chain) sequence together with its context. Its antigen specificity is not known. Per-base quality was not reported, and no clone a single base away is much larger than it. Donors were under 40 systemically healthy Caucasian individuals from Russia aged roughly 6 to 90 years. Around 10 milliliters of peripheral blood were drawn from each donor into EDTA-treated Vacutainer tubes. Ficoll-Paque density-gradient centrifugation was used to isolate PBMCs, with at least 6.5 million per sample. Trizol reagent was used to extract total RNA from PBMCs, with at least 5.5 micrograms per sample. For every donor, flow cytometry on a PBMC aliquot measured the percentage of naive CD45RAhigh/CD27high T cells. The entry originates in a study of blood T cells in healthy people across ages (dated by TCRdb to between 2014 and 2016). For the study in its entirety: In model experiments, template switching captured about one uniquely barcoded TCR beta cDNA molecule for every two T cells. The donors were divided into four age groups: young (average about 16 years), middle-aged (over 35), aged (about 61) and long-lived (more than 75). Donors of different ages were randomly distributed across sequencing lanes to avoid experimental bias. For two donors (one aged 18 to 29 and one aged 80 or older), the study analyzed two additional independent replicas of 1 million unique cDNA reads from the same blood draw. Using deep sequencing normalized with unique cDNA molecular identifiers, the study measured how TCR beta repertoire diversity changes with age. Beyond this particular receptor, the publication reports: Observed TCR beta diversity correlated strongly with the percentage of naive T cells measured by flow cytometry. Estimates of total diversity from one million sequenced T cells were regarded as lower bounds and underestimates. Compared with the aged group, the long-lived group had more naive CD4+ T cells, fewer expanded clones and increased TCR diversity, a pattern suggesting age selection. As age increased, observed TCR beta diversity per million T cells dropped in a roughly linear way, and a significant reduction was already evident by age 40. The CMV infection status of donors was not known, potentially confounding age-related changes in expanded clonotypes. Because profiling used bulk unsorted PBMCs, naive and antigen-experienced compartments could not be compared conclusively.

CDR3 length: 15 amino acids, cysteine to phenylalanine. Only CDR3 DNA is held: 45 bases, read in frame from base 1. CDR1 and CDR2 (SGHRS, YFSETQ) derive from the germline V gene. The trim is 1 base for V and 7 bases for J, with a gap of 16 bases between the germline ends. The library came from 5' RACE. TCRdb shows the sequencer as Illumina HiSeq 2500. The second PCR ran for roughly 7 to 11 cycles and used a J-beta primer mix along with a sample-barcoded 5' primer. A template-switch 5' adaptor carrying 12 random nucleotides introduced a unique molecular identifier onto each TCR beta cDNA molecule. Each sample yielded at least 3 million CDR3-containing paired-end reads. First-strand cDNA was synthesized from all RNA with the Mint cDNA synthesis kit, primed by a TRBC-specific oligonucleotide. Following uracil-DNA glycosylase treatment, all cDNA underwent a first 18-cycle PCR with the universal primers M1SS and BC2_uni_R. Per the source publication's procedure: Normalization of each sample was performed by random selection of 1 million high-quality reads, each carrying a distinct molecular identifier. Instead of being binned into consensus sequences, reads with shared molecular identifiers were discarded. MiTCR, run with a Q25 quality threshold and the strictest error-elimination algorithm, handled CDR3 identification, clonotype clustering and error correction. Lower-bound total TCR beta diversity was estimated with a nonparametric unseen species model using Euler transformation. TCRdb reran the public reads through fastp at Q25 and MiXCR, keeping productive beta chains. Identical CDR3 protein sequences are pooled into one entry, listed with their most common genes and DNA. These V and J calls are TCRdb output, not the study's own analysis. The sample contains approximately 1.5 million distinct CDR3 sequences, about 35% of them found a single time. 11% of the sample rests with the top ten.

The sequence came from a woman aged 25-40 years in good health. The V and J genes are TRBV5-1 and TRBJ2-3, and possibly TRBD2, on 7 matching bases. Sequencing was carried out using blood. The CDR3: CASSLNGGALNTQYF. At the DNA level, the sequence is TGCGCCAGCAGCTTGAATGGGGGGGCCCTTAATACGCAGTATTTT.